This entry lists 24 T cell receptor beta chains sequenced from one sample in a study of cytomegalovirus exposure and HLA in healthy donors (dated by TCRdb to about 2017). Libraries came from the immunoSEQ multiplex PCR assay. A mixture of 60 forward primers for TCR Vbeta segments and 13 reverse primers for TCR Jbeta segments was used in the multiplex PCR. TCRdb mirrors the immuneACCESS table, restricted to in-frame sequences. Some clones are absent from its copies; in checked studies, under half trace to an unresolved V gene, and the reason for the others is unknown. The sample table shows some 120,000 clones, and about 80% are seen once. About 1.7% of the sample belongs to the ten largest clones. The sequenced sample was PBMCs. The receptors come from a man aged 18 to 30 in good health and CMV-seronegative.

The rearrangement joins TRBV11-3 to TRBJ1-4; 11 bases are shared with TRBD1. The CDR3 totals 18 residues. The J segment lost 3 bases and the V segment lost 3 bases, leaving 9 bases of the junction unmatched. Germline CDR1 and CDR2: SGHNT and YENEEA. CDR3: CASSFYRTGGKSNEKLFF. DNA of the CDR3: TGTGCCAGCAGCTTCTATCGGACAGGGGGCAAATCTAATGAAAAACTGTTTTTT.

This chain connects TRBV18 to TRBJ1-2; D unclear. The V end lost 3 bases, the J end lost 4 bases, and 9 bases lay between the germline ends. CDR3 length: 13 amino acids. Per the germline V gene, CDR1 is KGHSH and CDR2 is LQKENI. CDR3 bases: TGTGCCAGCTCACCGAGAGCCGGCTATGGCTACACCTTC. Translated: CASSPRAGYGYTF. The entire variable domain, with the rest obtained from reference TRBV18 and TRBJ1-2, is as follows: NAGVMQNPRHLVRRRGQEARLRCSPMKGHSHVYWYRQLPEEGLKFMVYLQKENIIDESGMPKERFSAEFPKEGPSILRIQQVVRGDSAAYFCASSPRAGYGYTFGSGTRLTVV.

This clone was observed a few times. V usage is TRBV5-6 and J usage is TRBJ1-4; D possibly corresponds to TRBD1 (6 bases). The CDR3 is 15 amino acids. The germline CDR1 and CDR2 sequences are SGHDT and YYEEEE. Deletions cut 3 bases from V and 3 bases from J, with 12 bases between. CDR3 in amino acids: CASSSRRGANEKLFF. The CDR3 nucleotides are TGTGCCAGCAGCTCGCGCAGGGGAGCTAATGAAAAACTGTTTTTT.

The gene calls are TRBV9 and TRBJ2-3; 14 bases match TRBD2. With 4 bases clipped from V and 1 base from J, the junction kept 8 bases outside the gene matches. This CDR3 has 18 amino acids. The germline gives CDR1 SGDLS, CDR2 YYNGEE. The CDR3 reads CASSTRTSGGPGTDTQYF. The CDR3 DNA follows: TGTGCCAGCAGCACCAGGACTAGCGGGGGGCCTGGCACAGATACGCAGTATTTT.

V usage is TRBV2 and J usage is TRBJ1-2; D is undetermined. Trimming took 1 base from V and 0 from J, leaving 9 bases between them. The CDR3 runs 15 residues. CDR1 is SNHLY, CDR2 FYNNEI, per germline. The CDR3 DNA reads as TGTGCCAGCAGTGAAGAACCGTTAGCTAACTATGGCTACACCTTC. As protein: CASSEEPLANYGYTF.

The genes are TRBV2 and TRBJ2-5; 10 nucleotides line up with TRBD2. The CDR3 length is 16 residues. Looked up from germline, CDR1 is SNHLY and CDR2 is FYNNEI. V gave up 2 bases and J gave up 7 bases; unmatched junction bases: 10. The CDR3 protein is CASSERGAGGPGTQYF. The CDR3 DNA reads TGTGCCAGCAGTGAACGCGGAGCGGGGGGGCCGGGGACCCAGTACTTC.

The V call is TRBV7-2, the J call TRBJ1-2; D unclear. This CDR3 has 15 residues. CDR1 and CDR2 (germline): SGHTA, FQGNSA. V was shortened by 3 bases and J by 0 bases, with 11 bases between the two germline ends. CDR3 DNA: TGTGCCAGCAGCTTCACCGAGACTCCTAACTATGGCTACACCTTC. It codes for CASSFTETPNYGYTF.

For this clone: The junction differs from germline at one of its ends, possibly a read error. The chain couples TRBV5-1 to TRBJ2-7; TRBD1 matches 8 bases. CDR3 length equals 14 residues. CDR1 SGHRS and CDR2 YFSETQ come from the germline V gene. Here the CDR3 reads CASSSGTGDYEQCF. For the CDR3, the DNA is TGCGCCAGCAGCTCCGGGACAGGTGATTACGAGCAGTGCTTC.

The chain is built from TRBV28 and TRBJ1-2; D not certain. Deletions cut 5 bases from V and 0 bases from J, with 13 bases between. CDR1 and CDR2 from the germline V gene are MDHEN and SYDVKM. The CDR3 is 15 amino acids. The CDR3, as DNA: TGTGCCAGCAGTCCCCACCTACTAGCTAACTATGGCTACACCTTC. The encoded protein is CASSPHLLANYGYTF.

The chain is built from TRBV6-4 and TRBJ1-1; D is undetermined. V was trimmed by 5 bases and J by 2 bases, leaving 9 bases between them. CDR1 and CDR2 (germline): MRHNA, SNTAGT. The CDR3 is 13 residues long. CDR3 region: CASSLESNTEAFF. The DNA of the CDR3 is TGTGCCAGCAGTCTAGAGAGCAACACTGAAGCTTTCTTT.

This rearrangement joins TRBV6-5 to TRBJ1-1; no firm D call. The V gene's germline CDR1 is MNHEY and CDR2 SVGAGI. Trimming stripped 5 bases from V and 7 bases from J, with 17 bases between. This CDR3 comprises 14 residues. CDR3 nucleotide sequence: TGTGCCAGCAGTAAAATCGTCGGGGTAGGTGAAGCTTTCTTT. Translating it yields CASSKIVGVGEAFF.

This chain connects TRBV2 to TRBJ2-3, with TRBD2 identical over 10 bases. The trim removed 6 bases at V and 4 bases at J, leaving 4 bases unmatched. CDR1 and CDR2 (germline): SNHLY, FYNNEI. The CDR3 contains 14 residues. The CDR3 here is CASSLLAGADTQYF. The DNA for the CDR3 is TGTGCCAGCAGCCTTCTAGCGGGGGCAGATACGCAGTATTTT.

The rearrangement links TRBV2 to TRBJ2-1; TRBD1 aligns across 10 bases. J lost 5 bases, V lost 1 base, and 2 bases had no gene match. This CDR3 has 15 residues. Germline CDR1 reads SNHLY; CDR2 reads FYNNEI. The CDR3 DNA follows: TGTGCCAGCAGTGAAGGGACAGGGGGAGACAATGAGCAGTTCTTC. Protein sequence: CASSEGTGGDNEQFF.

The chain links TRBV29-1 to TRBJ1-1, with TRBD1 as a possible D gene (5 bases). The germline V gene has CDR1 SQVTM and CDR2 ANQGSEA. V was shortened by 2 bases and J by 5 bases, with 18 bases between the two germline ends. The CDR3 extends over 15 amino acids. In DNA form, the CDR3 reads TGCAGCGTTGAAAACCCAGGGAAAGATTCGACTGAAGCTTTCTTT. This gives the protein CSVENPGKDSTEAFF.

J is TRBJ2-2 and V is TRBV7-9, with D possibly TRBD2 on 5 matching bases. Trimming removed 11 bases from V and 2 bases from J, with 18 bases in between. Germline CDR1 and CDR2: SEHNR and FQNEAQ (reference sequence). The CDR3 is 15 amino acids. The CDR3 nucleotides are TGTGCCTCTGACAATAACGGGGTTAACACCGGGGAGCTGTTTTTT. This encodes CASDNNGVNTGELFF.

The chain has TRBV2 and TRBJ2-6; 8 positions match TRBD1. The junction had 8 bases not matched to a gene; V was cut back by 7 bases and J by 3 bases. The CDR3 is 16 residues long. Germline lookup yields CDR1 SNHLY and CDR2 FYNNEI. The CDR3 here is CASTGQGSIGANVLTF. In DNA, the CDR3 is TGTGCCAGCACAGGACAGGGTTCTATTGGGGCCAACGTCCTGACTTTC.

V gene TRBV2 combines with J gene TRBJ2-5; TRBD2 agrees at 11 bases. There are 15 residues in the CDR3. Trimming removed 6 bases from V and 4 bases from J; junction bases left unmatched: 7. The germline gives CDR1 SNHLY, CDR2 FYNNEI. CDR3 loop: CASSRLAGTIETQYF. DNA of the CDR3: TGTGCCAGCAGCAGACTAGCGGGGACGATAGAGACCCAGTACTTC.

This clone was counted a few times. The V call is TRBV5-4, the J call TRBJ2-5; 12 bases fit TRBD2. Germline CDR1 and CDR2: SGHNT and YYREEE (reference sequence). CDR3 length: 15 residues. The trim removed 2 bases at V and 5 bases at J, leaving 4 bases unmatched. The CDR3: CASSLSSGGGETQYF. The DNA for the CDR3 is TGTGCCAGCAGCTTATCTAGCGGGGGGGGTGAGACCCAGTACTTC.

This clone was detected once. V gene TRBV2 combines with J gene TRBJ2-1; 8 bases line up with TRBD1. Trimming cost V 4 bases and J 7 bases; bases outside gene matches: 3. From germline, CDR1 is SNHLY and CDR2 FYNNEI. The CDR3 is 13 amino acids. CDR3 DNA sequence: TGTGCCAGCAGTGGGAGGACAGGGAATGAGCAGTTCTTC. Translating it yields CASSGRTGNEQFF.

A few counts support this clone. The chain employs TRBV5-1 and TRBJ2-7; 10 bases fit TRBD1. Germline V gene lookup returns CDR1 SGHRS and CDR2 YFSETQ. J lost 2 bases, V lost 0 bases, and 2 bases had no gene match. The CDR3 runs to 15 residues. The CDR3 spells CASSLGQGATYEQYF. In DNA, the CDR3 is TGCGCCAGCAGCTTGGGACAGGGGGCAACCTACGAGCAGTACTTC.

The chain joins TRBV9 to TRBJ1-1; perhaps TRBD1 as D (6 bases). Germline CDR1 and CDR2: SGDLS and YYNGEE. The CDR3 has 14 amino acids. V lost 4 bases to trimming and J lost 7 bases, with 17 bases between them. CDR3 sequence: CASSSSGHLHEAFF. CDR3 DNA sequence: TGTGCCAGCAGCTCATCGGGACATCTTCATGAAGCTTTCTTT.

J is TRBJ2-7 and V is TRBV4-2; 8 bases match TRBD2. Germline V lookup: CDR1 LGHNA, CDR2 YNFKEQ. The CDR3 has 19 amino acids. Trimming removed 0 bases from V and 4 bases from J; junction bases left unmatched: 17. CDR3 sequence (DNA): TGTGCCAGCAGCCAAGATTACGGGGCGGCGGGGGGACTTGATTACGAGCAGTACTTC. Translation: CASSQDYGAAGGLDYEQYF.

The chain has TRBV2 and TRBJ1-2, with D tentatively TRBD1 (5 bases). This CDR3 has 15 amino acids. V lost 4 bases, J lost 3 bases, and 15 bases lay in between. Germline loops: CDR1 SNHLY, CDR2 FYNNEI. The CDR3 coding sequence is TGTGCCAGCAGTGTTTTGGGGCGGTCGGACTATGGCTACACCTTC. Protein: CASSVLGRSDYGYTF.

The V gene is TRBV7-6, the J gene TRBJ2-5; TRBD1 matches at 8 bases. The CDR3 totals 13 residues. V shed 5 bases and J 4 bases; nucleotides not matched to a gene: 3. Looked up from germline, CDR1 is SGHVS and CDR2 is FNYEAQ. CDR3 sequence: CASSRTGLETQYF. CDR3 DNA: TGTGCCAGCAGCCGGACAGGGTTAGAGACCCAGTACTTC.